This passage covers 2 T cell receptor beta chains from one sample sequenced in a study of blood T cell repertoires in COVID-19. Some clones are missing from TCRdb's copy, which holds only in-frame ones; the method was immunoSEQ multiplex PCR. This sample has about 160,000 clones, with approximately 92% found just once. Material for sequencing was peripheral blood. These receptors all come from a man aged 25-40 years with COVID-19, enrolled during active disease.

J is TRBJ1-4 and V is TRBV15, with 8 bases aligning to TRBD1. The germline V gene encodes CDR1 LNHNV and CDR2 YYDKDF (reference sequence). There are 16 residues in the CDR3. With 5 bases clipped from V and 7 bases from J, the junction kept 12 bases outside the gene matches. In nucleotides, the CDR3 is TGTGCCACCAGCTCCCTAGACCGGACAGGGATTGAAAAACTGTTTTTT. Protein sequence: CATSSLDRTGIEKLFF.

The rearrangement joins TRBV6-5 to TRBJ2-7, with 7 bases that match TRBD1. This CDR3 contains 14 residues. The germline V gene has CDR1 MNHEY and CDR2 SVGAGI. V lost 6 bases to trimming and J lost 4 bases; unmatched junction nucleotides: 9. The CDR3: CASRGQNYPYEQYF. The CDR3 DNA follows: TGTGCCAGCAGGGGACAGAACTATCCATACGAGCAGTACTTC.